This T cell receptor beta chain came from a study of blood T cell repertoires in COVID-19. Overall study context: Acute and convalescent COVID-19 samples came from the United States, Italy and Spain. The cDNA or gDNA used as material had been derived from T cells, B-cell-depleted T cells, or PBMCs.

Original data processing: Amplification of reference gene primers provided the estimated nucleated cell counts. Profiling relied on immunoSEQ multiplex PCR, and the TCRdb table lists in-frame clones only, not all of them. The DNA was the basis for D and trimming; V, J and clone size are from that table. The sample holds around 150,000 clones, over 60% seen once. Trimming took 3 bases from V and 5 from J; bases not matched to a gene: 6. This CDR3 has 14 residues. CDR1 is SGHVS and CDR2 is FNYEAQ in the germline V gene. The material sequenced was peripheral blood. The sequence came from a man aged 50 to 60 with acute or convalescent COVID-19. The chain is built from TRBV7-6 and TRBJ1-1; 7 bases match TRBD1. CDR3 coding DNA: TGTGCCAGCAGCTTTTCAGGGGGAGGTACTGAAGCTTTCTTT. It is translated as CASSFSGGGTEAFF. Supplemented by reference TRBV7-6 and TRBJ1-1, the full variable domain reads GAGVSQSPRYKVTKRGQDVALRCDPISGHVSLYWYRQALGQGPEFLTYFNYEAQQDKSGLPNDRFSAERPEGSISTLTIQRTEQRDSAMYRCASSFSGGGTEAFFGQGTRLTVV.